This T cell receptor (beta chain) was sequenced during a study of blood T cell repertoires in COVID-19. Study as a whole: Acute and convalescent COVID-19 specimens originated in the United States, Italy and Spain.

This clone showed up just a few times. Trimming removed 0 bases at V and 0 bases at J, with 9 bases between. Germline V gene sequence: CDR1 SGHRS, CDR2 YFSETQ. The CDR3 is made up of 15 amino acids. Clones were read by immunoSEQ multiplex PCR, and TCRdb kept only the in-frame ones, dropping some. The sample holds around 140,000 clones; approximately 80% are singletons and the top ten take 15% to 20%. The TCR was taken from a man aged 50-59 years with acute or convalescent COVID-19. Source material: peripheral blood. The chain joins TRBV5-1 to TRBJ1-1; D call uncertain. The CDR3: CASSLEPSMNTEAFF. The DNA of the CDR3 is TGCGCCAGCAGCTTGGAGCCGTCTATGAACACTGAAGCTTTCTTT. Full variable domain (outside the CDR3, taken from reference TRBV5-1 and TRBJ1-1): KAGVTQTPRYLIKTRGQQVTLSCSPISGHRSVSWYQQTPGQGLQFLFEYFSETQRNKGNFPGRFSGRQFSNSRSEMNVSTLELGDSALYLCASSLEPSMNTEAFFGQGTRLTVV.